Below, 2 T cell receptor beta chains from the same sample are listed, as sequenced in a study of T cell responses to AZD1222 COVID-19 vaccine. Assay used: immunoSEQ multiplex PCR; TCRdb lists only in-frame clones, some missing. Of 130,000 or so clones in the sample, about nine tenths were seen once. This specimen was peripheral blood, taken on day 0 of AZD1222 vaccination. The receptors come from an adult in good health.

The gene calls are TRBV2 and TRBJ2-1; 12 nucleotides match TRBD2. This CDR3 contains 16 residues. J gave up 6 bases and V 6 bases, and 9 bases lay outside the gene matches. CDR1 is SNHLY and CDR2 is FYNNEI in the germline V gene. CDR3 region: CASRFELAGGRNEQFF. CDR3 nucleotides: TGTGCCAGCAGATTCGAACTAGCGGGGGGCCGCAATGAGCAGTTCTTC.

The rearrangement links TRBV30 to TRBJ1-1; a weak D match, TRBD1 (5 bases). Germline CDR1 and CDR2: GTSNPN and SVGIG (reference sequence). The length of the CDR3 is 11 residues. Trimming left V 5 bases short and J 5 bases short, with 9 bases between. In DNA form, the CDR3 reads TGTGCCTGGGCCCAGGGAACTGAAGCTTTCTTT. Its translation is CAWAQGTEAFF.